This entry lists 25 T cell receptor beta chains sequenced from one sample in a study of T cells in Graves' hyperthyroidism and ophthalmopathy. RNA transcripts served as the template for amplifying TCR beta CDR3 regions. The HTBI primer set drove a first-round RT-PCR of the TCR CDR3. TCRdb re-called the multiplex PCR reads with MiXCR, one entry per CDR3 protein. The repertoire includes roughly 96,000 distinct CDR3 sequences, around 52% of them detected once, and 25% to 30% sits in the top ten. Sequencing input: blood. These receptors were taken from a woman in her thirties or forties with Graves' hyperthyroidism.

Concerning this clonotype: A clone one base away is much larger, so this may be a read error. The J gene is TRBJ2-3, the V gene TRBV5-1, with no clear D. This CDR3 spans 12 amino acids. Germline CDR1 reads SGHRS; CDR2 reads YFSETQ. CDR3 DNA: TGCGCCAGCAGCTTGGAGTCCGATACGCAGTGTTTT. Residues: CASSLESDTQCF.

V is TRBV10-3 and J is TRBJ2-5, with 14 bases fitting TRBD2. The CDR3 has 16 amino acids. Unmatched junction bases numbered 5, after V lost 3 bases and J lost 5 bases. Per the germline V gene, CDR1 is ENHRY and CDR2 is SYGVKD. The CDR3 region is CAISDPGLAGAETQYF. For the CDR3, the DNA is TGTGCCATCAGTGATCCGGGACTAGCGGGAGCTGAGACCCAGTACTTC.

The chain is built from TRBV2 and TRBJ2-7; D is ambiguous. Germline V lookup: CDR1 SNHLY, CDR2 FYNNEI. CDR3 length: 12 amino acids. Trimming removed 3 bases at V and 7 bases at J, with 10 bases between. CDR3 sequence (DNA): TGTGCCAGCAGTGAGGAGACACAAGAGCAGTACTTC. Amino acids: CASSEETQEQYF.

This chain connects TRBV5-1 to TRBJ1-1; no firm D call. Germline values: CDR1 SGHRS, CDR2 YFSETQ. The CDR3 sequence is 14 residues long. Trimming removed 0 bases at V and 0 bases at J, with 6 bases between. In DNA form, the CDR3 reads TGCGCCAGCAGCTTGGACAGCTTGAACACTGAAGCTTTCTTT. Protein sequence: CASSLDSLNTEAFF.

This clonotype was detected only a few times. The chain combines TRBV6-2 or TRBV6-3 with TRBJ1-1, with D possibly being TRBD1 (5 bases). Germline loops: CDR1 MNHEY, CDR2 SVGEGT. The V gene lost 6 bases and the J gene lost 1 base, with 12 bases spanning the gap. The CDR3 spans 14 residues. For the CDR3, the DNA is TGTGCCAGCAGCCGACAGTCGAGGAACACTGAAGCTTTCTTT. Translation gives CASSRQSRNTEAFF.

V gene TRBV7-2 combines with J gene TRBJ2-5; tentative D call: TRBD2 (5 bases). Germline V gene data show CDR1 as SGHTA and CDR2 as FQGNSA. This CDR3 region has 15 residues. The V and J ends lost 2 bases and 4 bases respectively, with 14 bases between them. CDR3: CASSLLAGFRETQYF. The CDR3 region has the DNA TGTGCCAGCAGCTTACTAGCCGGCTTCCGAGAGACCCAGTACTTC. Supplemented by reference TRBV7-2 and TRBJ2-5, the full variable domain reads GAGVSQSPSNKVTEKGKDVELRCDPISGHTALYWYRQSLGQGLEFLIYFQGNSAPDKSGLPSDRFSAERTGGSVSTLTIQRTQQEDSAVYLCASSLLAGFRETQYFGPGTRLLVL.

On this clonotype: A single base separates this from a much larger clone, so it may be a read error. This sequence joins TRBV5-1 and TRBJ2-7, with D possibly being TRBD1 (6 bases). Germline values: CDR1 SGHRS, CDR2 YFSETQ. Trimming stripped 4 bases from V and 2 bases from J, with 16 bases between. CDR3 length equals 15 residues. The CDR3 nucleotides read TGCGCCAGCAGCCCCGACAGGAGAAGGCCCTACGAGCAGTACTTC. Translation: CASSPDRRRPYEQYF.

The V call is TRBV10-1, the J call TRBJ2-7; 7 nucleotides match TRBD1. The germline CDR1 and CDR2 sequences are WNHNN and SYGVQD (reference sequence). The CDR3 sequence is 13 residues long. Trimming removed 8 bases from V and 3 bases from J; junction bases left unmatched: 7. The CDR3 region has the DNA TGCGCCAGCGCTTTGGGACAGATCTACGAGCAGTACTTC. This encodes CASALGQIYEQYF.

J is TRBJ2-7 and V is TRBV7-2, with D possibly matching TRBD1 (6 bases). Germline CDR1 is SGHTA and CDR2 is FQGNSA. V was trimmed by 8 bases and J by 0 bases, leaving 20 bases between them. The CDR3 consists of 16 residues. The CDR3 spells CASSPGVARSSYEQYF. The CDR3 region has the DNA TGTGCCAGCTCACCAGGGGTAGCTCGGAGCTCCTACGAGCAGTACTTC.

This clonotype was counted at least ten times. CDR3 nucleotides: TGTGCCAGCAGGTCGAGGGGAGAATACGAGCAGTACTTC. Translation gives CASRSRGEYEQYF. The chain has TRBV14 and TRBJ2-7, with D perhaps given as TRBD1 or TRBD2 (5 bases each). Germline-derived CDR1 and CDR2 are SGHDN and FVKESK. The ends were cut back, 6 bases at V and 4 bases at J, with 13 bases in the middle. The CDR3 extends over 13 amino acids.

About this clonotype: No conserved phenylalanine or tryptophan ends this CDR3, so it is likely a read error. Because the CDR3's place on the DNA is in doubt, the DNA is left out and the CDR3 is given as listed by TCRdb. V usage is TRBV20-1 and J usage is TRBJ1-4. Germline lookup yields CDR1 DFQATT and CDR2 SNEGSKA (reference sequence). The CDR3 is made up of 9 amino acids, end residues included. This chain's CDR3 is CSARRQANY.

V is TRBV7-3 and J is TRBJ2-5; D is ambiguous. In germline, CDR1 is SGHTA, CDR2 FQGTGA. There are 14 residues in the CDR3. V lost 1 base and J lost 6, with 12 bases in between. The CDR3 DNA sequence: TGTGCCAGCAGCTTAAGTACGGGTACGAAGACCCAGTACTTC. Residues: CASSLSTGTKTQYF.

This clonotype was detected ten times or more. The V gene is TRBV7-2, the J gene TRBJ1-4; possibly TRBD1 for D (6 bases). CDR3 size: 15 residues. The germline CDR1 and CDR2 sequences are SGHTA and FQGNSA. V dropped 5 bases and J dropped 8 bases, with 18 bases sitting between them. This chain's CDR3 is CASSLGGNVGEKLFF. CDR3 sequence (DNA): TGTGCCAGCAGCCTCGGGGGCAATGTTGGCGAAAAACTGTTTTTT.

At least ten counts were recorded for this clonotype. The chain has TRBV12-3 or TRBV12-4 and TRBJ1-3; 7 bases match TRBD1. CDR3 size: 14 residues. V was pared by 6 bases and J by 4 bases, with 6 bases of the junction left unmatched. CDR3 sequence (DNA): TGTGCCAGCAGATTACAGGGGTCCGGAAACACCATATATTTT. Translated, it gives CASRLQGSGNTIYF.

Concerning this clonotype: Mismatch with germline at one junction end may stem from a read error. The chain recombines TRBV9 with TRBJ2-3; 7 bases line up with TRBD1. CDR1 is SGDLS, CDR2 YYNGEE, per germline. This CDR3 is 14 amino acids long. CDR3 bases: TGTGCCAGTAGCGCGGACAGGAGCACAGGTACGCAGTATTTT. Translation gives CASSADRSTGTQYF.

The chain recombines TRBV10-3 with TRBJ2-7; weak D call: TRBD1 (5 bases). Germline-derived CDR1 and CDR2 are ENHRY and SYGVKD. CDR3 length: 14 residues. V was cut by 8 bases and J by 2 bases, with 16 bases left in between. CDR3 protein: CAISGPGSTYEQYF. CDR3 DNA sequence: TGTGCCATCTCCGGGCCAGGGTCTACCTACGAGCAGTACTTC.

As concerns this clonotype: A much larger clone lies one base from this, so it may be a read error. Here the CDR3 DNA reads TGTGCCAGCAGCGGAGAGGGAGTAAATAGCAATCAGCCCCAGCATTTT. Translation: CASSGEGVNSNQPQHF. V is TRBV9 and J is TRBJ1-5; D unclear. The CDR3 is made up of 16 amino acids. CDR1 is SGDLS, CDR2 YYNGEE, per germline. V was trimmed by 3 bases and J by 0 bases, leaving 13 bases between them.

This clonotype was found a few times. The chain carries TRBV7-2 and TRBJ1-1, with D perhaps matching TRBD1 (5 bases). The CDR3 consists of 14 residues. CDR1 and CDR2 from the germline V gene are SGHTA and FQGNSA. Trimming stripped 5 bases from V and 2 bases from J, with 12 bases between. The CDR3 loop is CASSLSGGNTEAFF. CDR3 coding DNA: TGTGCCAGCAGCCTCTCGGGGGGAAACACTGAAGCTTTCTTT.

This clonotype showed up many times. The CDR3 protein is CASSFEGARNEQYF. CDR3 sequence (DNA): TGTGCCAGCTCCTTTGAGGGGGCGCGGAACGAGCAGTACTTC. The gene calls are TRBV25-1 and TRBJ2-7, with 7 positions matching TRBD1. Germline V CDR1 and CDR2: MGHDK, SYGVNS. The V gene end was trimmed by 8 bases and the J gene end by 5 bases; junction bases not matched to a gene: 12. CDR3 length: 14 residues.

The chain links TRBV12-3 or TRBV12-4 to TRBJ1-5, with TRBD1 as a possible D gene (5 bases). Trimming left V 0 bases short and J 5 bases short, with 5 bases between. The CDR3 consists of 13 residues. The CDR3 here is CASSLAGHQPQHF. As DNA, the CDR3 is TGTGCCAGCAGTTTAGCGGGGCATCAGCCCCAGCATTTT.

This clonotype was counted ten times or more. The J gene is TRBJ2-7, the V gene TRBV12-3 or TRBV12-4; the D gene is possibly TRBD2 (6 bases). This CDR3 comprises 15 residues. V gave up 5 bases and J gave up 3 bases, with 17 bases separating them. The CDR3 reads CASSALGAGSYEQYF. DNA for the CDR3: TGTGCCAGCAGTGCCCTCGGGGCGGGGAGCTACGAGCAGTACTTC.

Notes on this clonotype: This may arise from a read error, as a much more abundant clone is one base away. This chain links TRBV6-5 with TRBJ2-7; D may be TRBD2 (6 bases). Germline CDR1 reads MNHEY; CDR2 reads SVGAGI. This CDR3 has 15 residues. Trimming removed 0 bases from V and 2 bases from J, with 11 bases in between. CDR3 loop: CASSYSTGGAYEQYF. CDR3 nucleotide sequence: TGTGCCAGCAGTTACTCGACTGGCGGGGCCTACGAGCAGTACTTC.

This chain connects TRBV20-1 to TRBJ2-2; D is perhaps TRBD2 (6 bases). V was shortened by 5 bases and J by 3 bases, with 13 bases between the two germline ends. In germline, CDR1 is DFQATT, CDR2 SNEGSKA (reference sequence). This CDR3 contains 14 residues. CDR3 residues: CSAFGGRDTGELFF. For the CDR3, the DNA is TGCAGTGCTTTCGGGGGTCGGGACACCGGGGAGCTGTTTTTT.

V gene TRBV20-1 combines with J gene TRBJ2-7; 9 bases fit TRBD2. There are 14 residues in the CDR3. V lost 6 bases, J lost 6 bases, and 12 bases stayed unmatched. From germline, CDR1 is DFQATT and CDR2 SNEGSKA (reference sequence). DNA of the CDR3: TGCAGTGCCTGGAGTAGCGGGAGAGGACGCGAGCAGTACTTC. Residues: CSAWSSGRGREQYF.

This clonotype was picked up many times. The V and J genes are TRBV7-9 and TRBJ2-7; D might be TRBD1 or TRBD2, each matching 5 bases. The length of the CDR3 is 12 residues. Germline V lookup: CDR1 SEHNR, CDR2 FQNEAQ (reference sequence). The V and J ends lost 11 bases and 3 bases respectively, with 14 bases between them. In DNA, the CDR3 is TGTGCCTCTGGGGACGGAAACTACGAGCAGTACTTC. Protein: CASGDGNYEQYF.